This T cell receptor beta chain was obtained from a study of T cell repertoires in cytomegalovirus infection. Study at large: Through public TCR beta signatures, both CMV infection and matching HLA type were indicated.

TCRdb analysed the reads with MiXCR anew, one entry per CDR3 protein. The sample includes roughly 220,000 distinct CDR3 sequences, around two fifths of them seen just once. Germline V gene sequence: CDR1 PRHDT, CDR2 FYEKMQ (reference sequence). This CDR3 contains 16 residues. With 3 bases removed from V and 7 bases from J, the gap between germline ends came to 18 bases. A word on this clonotype: Its cognate antigen is unknown.

The sample was CD8+ T cells from cultured PBMCs, taken from culture after CMV antigen stimulation. The chain recombines TRBV13 with TRBJ1-4; D gene unclear. This sequence originates from a human donor in good health (CMV status not recorded). Some clones in this sample may be carry-over from other donors' samples. CDR3 coding DNA: TGTGCCAGCAGCTTCGGACGGTTGCCCTTGGGTGAAAAACTGTTTTTT. Its protein is CASSFGRLPLGEKLFF. The whole variable domain, filled in from reference TRBV13 and TRBJ1-4, reads AAGVIQSPRHLIKEKRETATLKCYPIPRHDTVYWYQQGPGQDPQFLISFYEKMQSDKGSIPDRFSAQQFSDYHSELNMSSLELGDSALYFCASSFGRLPLGEKLFFGSGTQLSVL.